This T cell receptor beta chain was captured by sequencing in a study of CD8 T cells in Susac syndrome. With respect to this clonotype: The antigen remains unidentified.

The RNA input was about 0.45 to 1 ug, and it was reverse transcribed with random hexamers. The immunoSEQ assay covered 54 Vbeta and 13 Jbeta segments for CDR3. One entry per CDR3 protein results from TCRdb running MiXCR on the immunoSEQ multiplex PCR reads. The sample consists of around 130,000 distinct CDR3 sequences, 75% to 90% of them appearing once. Regarding the study as a whole: The number of individuals included in the study's TCR sequencing and HLA analysis was acknowledged as relatively small.

TEMRA cells were enriched by FACS, and CD4+ and CD8+ T cells were negatively isolated. The source material was CD8+ T cells from PBMCs. The TCR sequence derives from a human donor with multiple sclerosis.

The CDR3 protein is CSVGPSTYNEQFF. CDR3 DNA: TGCAGCGTTGGCCCATCTACCTACAATGAGCAGTTCTTC. The chain combines TRBV29-1 with TRBJ2-1, with unresolved D. This CDR3 contains 13 residues. V shed 4 bases and J shed 2 bases, with 9 bases lying between them. Germline-derived CDR1 and CDR2 are SQVTM and ANQGSEA.